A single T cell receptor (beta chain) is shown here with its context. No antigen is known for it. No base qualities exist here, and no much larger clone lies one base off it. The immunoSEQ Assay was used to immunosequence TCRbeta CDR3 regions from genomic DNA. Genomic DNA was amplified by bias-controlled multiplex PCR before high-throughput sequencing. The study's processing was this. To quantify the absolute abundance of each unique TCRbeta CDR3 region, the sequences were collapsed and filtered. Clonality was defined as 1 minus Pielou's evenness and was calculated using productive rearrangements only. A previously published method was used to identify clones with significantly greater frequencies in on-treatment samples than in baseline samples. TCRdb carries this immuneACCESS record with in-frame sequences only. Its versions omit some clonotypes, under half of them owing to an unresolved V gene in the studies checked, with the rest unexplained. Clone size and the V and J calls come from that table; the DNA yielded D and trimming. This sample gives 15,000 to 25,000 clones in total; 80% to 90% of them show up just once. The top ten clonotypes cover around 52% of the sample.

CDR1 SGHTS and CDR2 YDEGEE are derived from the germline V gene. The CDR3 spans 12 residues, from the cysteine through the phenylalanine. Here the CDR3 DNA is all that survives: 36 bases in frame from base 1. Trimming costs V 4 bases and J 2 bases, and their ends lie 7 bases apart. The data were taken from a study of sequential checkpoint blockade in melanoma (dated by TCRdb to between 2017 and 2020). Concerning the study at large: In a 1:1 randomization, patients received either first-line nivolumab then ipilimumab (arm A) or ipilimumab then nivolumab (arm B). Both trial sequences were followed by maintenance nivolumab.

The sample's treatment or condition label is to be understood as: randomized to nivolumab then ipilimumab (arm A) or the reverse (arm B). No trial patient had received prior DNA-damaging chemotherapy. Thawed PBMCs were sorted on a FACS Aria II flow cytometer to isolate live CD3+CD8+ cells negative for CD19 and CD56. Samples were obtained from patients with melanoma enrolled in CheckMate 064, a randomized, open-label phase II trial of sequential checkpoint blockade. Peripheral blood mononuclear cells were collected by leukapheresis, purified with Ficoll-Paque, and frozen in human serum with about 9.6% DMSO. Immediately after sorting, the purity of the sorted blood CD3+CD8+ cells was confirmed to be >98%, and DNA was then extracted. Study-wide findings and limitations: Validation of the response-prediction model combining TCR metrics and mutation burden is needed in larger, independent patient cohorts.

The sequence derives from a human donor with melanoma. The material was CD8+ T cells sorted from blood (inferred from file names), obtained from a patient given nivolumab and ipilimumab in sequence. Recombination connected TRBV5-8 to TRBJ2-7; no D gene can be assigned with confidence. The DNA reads TGTGCCAGCAGCCGCGATACCTACGAGCAGTACTTC. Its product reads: CASSRDTYEQYF.